The 28 T cell receptor beta chains reported below all come from one sample, sequenced in a study of T cell repertoires in cytomegalovirus infection. These receptors' targets are unknown. TCRdb used MiXCR to reprocess the reads, holding one entry per CDR3 protein. The sample includes about half a million distinct CDR3 sequences, roughly a third of them seen just once. The material was cultured PBMCs, obtained from culture after CMV antigen stimulation. The origin of the receptors is a human donor in good health (CMV status not recorded). Some clones in this sample may be carry-over from other donors' samples.

There are a few counts of this clonotype. The chain links TRBV7-9 to TRBJ2-6; 10 bases fit TRBD1. The CDR3 is made up of 21 amino acids. CDR1 and CDR2 (germline): SEHNR, FQNEAQ (reference sequence). Losses at the gene ends were 1 base for V and 0 bases for J; bases not matched to a gene: 12. CDR3 in amino acids: CASSLDWTGGSLSSGANVLTF. Written as DNA, the CDR3 is TGTGCCAGCAGCTTAGATTGGACAGGGGGTTCCCTCAGCTCTGGGGCCAACGTCCTGACTTTC. Combining the CDR3 with reference TRBV7-9 and TRBJ2-6 gives the whole variable domain DTGVSQNPRHKITKRGQNVTFRCDPISEHNRLYWYRQTLGQGPEFLTYFQNEAQLEKSRLLSDRFSAERPKGSFSTLEIQRTEQGDSAMYLCASSLDWTGGSLSSGANVLTFGAGSRLTVL.

This clonotype was counted a few times. This may come from a read error, since a much larger clone is one base off. This chain links TRBV10-3 with TRBJ2-7; possibly TRBD2 for D (5 bases). The V end lost 4 bases, the J end lost 4 bases, and 5 bases lay between the germline ends. The CDR3 is 11 amino acids. Germline V lookup: CDR1 ENHRY, CDR2 SYGVKD. The CDR3 region is CAISGGYEQYF. CDR3 DNA: TGTGCCATCAGTGGCGGGTACGAGCAGTACTTC.

This clonotype has at least ten counts. CDR3 coding DNA: TGTGCCAGCAGCCCCTCCGCGACTAGCGGGAGGAATGAGCAGTACTTC. It is translated as CASSPSATSGRNEQYF. The chain recombines TRBV7-2 with TRBJ2-7; 13 bases agree with TRBD2. The CDR3 has 16 amino acids. Trimming removed 5 bases from V and 7 bases from J; junction bases left unmatched: 11. The germline CDR1 and CDR2 sequences are SGHTA and FQGNSA.

This chain uses TRBV14 with TRBJ2-5, with 7 bases identical to TRBD1. The CDR3 extends over 15 amino acids. Germline V gene lookup returns CDR1 SGHDN and CDR2 FVKESK. The V and J ends lost 2 bases and 2 bases, in that order; junction bases with no gene match: 5. The CDR3 spells CASSQRDSLQETQYF. CDR3 nucleotides: TGTGCCAGCAGCCAACGGGACAGCCTACAAGAGACCCAGTACTTC.

The chain employs TRBV6-2 or TRBV6-3 and TRBJ2-1; 10 bases line up with TRBD2. The germline V gene has CDR1 MNHEY and CDR2 SVGEGT. V was pared by 4 bases and J by 8 bases, with 2 bases of the junction left unmatched. The CDR3 totals 13 residues. The CDR3 loop is CASSSSGSYEQFF. CDR3 nucleotide sequence: TGTGCCAGCAGTTCTAGCGGGAGCTATGAGCAGTTCTTC.

The chain is built from TRBV4-1 and TRBJ1-3; 9 bases fit TRBD1. The ends lost 2 bases at V and 8 bases at J; junction bases unmatched: 7. From germline, CDR1 is MGHRA and CDR2 YSYEKL. The CDR3 spans 15 residues. CDR3 protein: CASSQLWTGADTIYF. The CDR3 DNA reads as TGCGCCAGCAGCCAACTATGGACAGGGGCAGACACCATATATTTT.

This clonotype was observed a few times. The rearrangement links TRBV7-2 to TRBJ2-5; unclear D gene. There are 15 residues in the CDR3. The V end lost 1 base, the J end lost 5 bases, and 14 bases lay between the germline ends. CDR1 and CDR2 from the germline V gene are SGHTA and FQGNSA. The CDR3 region is CASSLVSAGPETQYF. CDR3 DNA: TGTGCCAGCAGCTTAGTGTCGGCAGGTCCTGAGACCCAGTACTTC.

V and J are TRBV20-1 and TRBJ2-3, with 9 bases matching TRBD1. Losses at the gene ends were 6 bases for V and 3 bases for J; bases not matched to a gene: 7. This CDR3 has 14 amino acids. The germline CDR1 and CDR2 sequences are DFQATT and SNEGSKA (reference sequence). CDR3 sequence reads: CSASGTGRTDTQYF. The CDR3 bases are TGCAGTGCAAGCGGGACAGGGAGGACAGATACGCAGTATTTT.

This chain links TRBV6-5 with TRBJ2-5; TRBD1 aligns across 7 bases. Trimming removed 6 bases from V and 2 bases from J; junction bases left unmatched: 9. CDR1 and CDR2 (germline): MNHEY, SVGAGI. This CDR3 is 15 amino acids long. CDR3 sequence reads: CASSPRTTGQETQYF. CDR3 sequence (DNA): TGTGCCAGCAGCCCACGGACGACAGGGCAAGAGACCCAGTACTTC.

This clonotype was picked up many times. The V gene is TRBV7-9, the J gene TRBJ2-1; TRBD2 agrees at 13 bases. CDR1 SEHNR and CDR2 FQNEAQ come from the germline V gene (reference sequence). V shed 2 bases, J shed 0 bases, and the junction held 4 bases outside the gene matches. The CDR3 runs to 18 residues. The CDR3 loop reads CASSLSRTSGSSYNEQFF. As DNA, the CDR3 is TGTGCCAGCAGCTTATCAAGGACTAGCGGGAGCTCCTACAATGAGCAGTTCTTC.

The CDR3 bases are TGTGCCAGCAGCTTGGAGCCCGCGGGGGAGCTGTTTTTT. Translation gives CASSLEPAGELFF. The chain is built from TRBV5-4 and TRBJ2-2; D ambiguous. Trimming took off 0 bases at V and 8 bases at J, with 8 bases between the two ends. The V gene's germline CDR1 is SGHNT and CDR2 YYREEE (reference sequence). The CDR3 is 13 residues long.

This clonotype turned up a few times. The chain employs TRBV12-3 or TRBV12-4 and TRBJ2-3; 9 nucleotides agree with TRBD1. Unmatched junction bases numbered 12, after V lost 4 bases and J lost 7 bases. This CDR3 comprises 16 residues. The DNA for the CDR3 is TGTGCCAGCAGTTCACCGGGACAGGGTGGCGGGTATACGCAGTATTTT. Encoded protein: CASSSPGQGGGYTQYF.

The V call is TRBV20-1, the J call TRBJ2-3; TRBD2 matches at 10 bases. CDR1 DFQATT and CDR2 SNEGSKA come from the germline V gene (reference sequence). The CDR3 spans 16 residues. The V segment lost 1 base and the J segment 6 bases; nucleotides outside the gene matches: 10. CDR3 loop: CSARVSSGSEMDTQYF. The CDR3 DNA reads as TGCAGTGCTAGAGTATCTAGCGGGAGTGAGATGGATACGCAGTATTTT.

This chain joins TRBV7-2 and TRBJ2-5; the match to TRBD2 covers 12 bases. This CDR3 region has 15 residues. The trim removed 7 bases at V and 4 bases at J, leaving 7 bases unmatched. The germline CDR1 and CDR2 sequences are SGHTA and FQGNSA. This CDR3 reads CASTQRLAGAETQYF. In nucleotides, the CDR3 is TGTGCCAGCACCCAAAGACTAGCGGGAGCAGAGACCCAGTACTTC.

This clonotype was found many times. The CDR3 is CASSSGSVSYNEQFF. CDR3 nucleotides: TGTGCCAGCAGCAGCGGGAGTGTGTCCTACAATGAGCAGTTCTTC. The gene calls are TRBV5-4 and TRBJ2-1; 8 nucleotides line up with TRBD2. The CDR3 sequence is 15 residues long. Unmatched junction bases numbered 4, after V lost 4 bases and J lost 1 base. Germline lookup yields CDR1 SGHNT and CDR2 YYREEE (reference sequence). Based on the CDR3 plus reference TRBV5-4 and TRBJ2-1, the full variable domain is ETGVTQSPTHLIKTRGQQVTLRCSSQSGHNTVSWYQQALGQGPQFIFQYYREEENGRGNFPPRFSGLQFPNYSSELNVNALELDDSALYLCASSSGSVSYNEQFFGPGTRLTVL.

CDR3 sequence (DNA): TGTGCCAGCTTGTTGGGGAGGGCCGATCAGCCCCAGCATTTT. Amino acid sequence: CASLLGRADQPQHF. J is TRBJ1-5 and V is TRBV28; D not certain. The V gene's germline CDR1 is MDHEN and CDR2 SYDVKM. CDR3 length: 14 amino acids. Trimming left V 8 bases short and J 5 bases short, with 16 bases between.

The chain has TRBV6-2 or TRBV6-3 and TRBJ1-5; D unresolved. The germline gives CDR1 MNHEY, CDR2 SVGEGT. The V end lost 2 bases, the J end lost 4 bases, and 12 bases lay between the germline ends. This CDR3 is built from 15 residues. In DNA form, the CDR3 reads TGTGCCAGCAGTTACACCCACACAATGAATCAGCCCCAGCATTTT. It specifies CASSYTHTMNQPQHF.

This clonotype was found many times. The chain joins TRBV7-6 to TRBJ2-2; TRBD2 matches 11 bases. Trimming took 2 bases from V and 7 from J; bases not matched to a gene: 12. The CDR3 loop spans 18 amino acids. The germline V gene encodes CDR1 SGHVS and CDR2 FNYEAQ. The CDR3 nucleotides read TGTGCCAGCAGCTTACTATCTAGCGGGAGGTTAAGCAGCGGGGAGCTGTTTTTT. Its protein product is CASSLLSSGRLSSGELFF. Filled out from reference TRBV7-6 and TRBJ2-2, the complete variable domain reads GAGVSQSPRYKVTKRGQDVALRCDPISGHVSLYWYRQALGQGPEFLTYFNYEAQQDKSGLPNDRFSAERPEGSISTLTIQRTEQRDSAMYRCASSLLSSGRLSSGELFFGEGSRLTVL.

V gene TRBV6-8 combines with J gene TRBJ1-6, with 9 bases fitting TRBD1. Germline V lookup: CDR1 MNHGY, CDR2 SAAAGT. This CDR3 comprises 15 residues. V gave up 4 bases and J gave up 14 bases; unmatched junction bases: 12. CDR3 sequence: CASSSAGQGPRALHF. CDR3 DNA sequence: TGTGCCAGCAGTTCTGCGGGACAGGGACCGAGGGCCCTCCACTTT.

This clonotype was counted many times. The gene calls are TRBV4-3 and TRBJ2-5; 9 bases are a match to TRBD1. Germline V gives CDR1 LGHNA, CDR2 YSLEER. CDR3 length: 15 residues. The V segment lost 0 bases and the J segment 4 bases; nucleotides outside the gene matches: 3. This CDR3 reads CASSQDWTGVETQYF. Written as DNA, the CDR3 is TGCGCCAGCAGCCAAGACTGGACAGGGGTAGAGACCCAGTACTTC.

This clonotype was found a few times. This chain uses TRBV6-5 with TRBJ2-3, with no clear D. Between the trimmed V and J ends, which lost 6 bases and 3 bases, there was a span of 13 bases. This CDR3 region has 14 residues. Germline V lookup: CDR1 MNHEY, CDR2 SVGAGI. The CDR3: CASSPALGTDTQYF. CDR3 DNA sequence: TGTGCCAGCAGCCCCGCTTTGGGAACAGATACGCAGTATTTT.

This clonotype was picked up one time. The V call is TRBV20-1, the J call TRBJ2-1; 9 positions match TRBD1. CDR3 length: 18 residues. V shed 2 bases, J shed 1 base, and the junction held 12 bases outside the gene matches. Germline V lookup: CDR1 DFQATT, CDR2 SNEGSKA (reference sequence). The CDR3 region has the DNA TGCAGTGCTAGAACCCCGGGACAGGGCTTAGGGTCCTACAATGAGCAGTTCTTC. Amino acids: CSARTPGQGLGSYNEQFF.

This clonotype was counted many times. The rearrangement uses TRBV12-3 or TRBV12-4 and TRBJ2-5, with 7 bases identical to TRBD2. The CDR3 length is 13 residues. Trimming cost V 8 bases and J 4 bases; bases outside gene matches: 7. CDR3 residues: CASRGEGAETQYF. The CDR3 DNA is TGTGCCAGCCGCGGGGAGGGCGCAGAGACCCAGTACTTC.

Ten or more counts support this clonotype. This chain links TRBV7-6 with TRBJ2-2, with D possibly matching TRBD2 (5 bases). Germline CDR1 reads SGHVS; CDR2 reads FNYEAQ. CDR3 length equals 17 residues. The V gene lost 2 bases and the J gene lost 3 bases, with 16 bases spanning the gap. CDR3 bases: TGTGCCAGCAGCTTATTAGTCCCGGGAATTGACACCGGGGAGCTGTTTTTT. Its translation: CASSLLVPGIDTGELFF.

There are many counts of this clonotype. CDR3 DNA sequence: TGTGCCAGCAGTTTCAGAACCGGTTGGCGGCCCCCTAGCACAGATACGCAGTATTTT. This translates into CASSFRTGWRPPSTDTQYF. The chain recombines TRBV27 with TRBJ2-3, with D unclear. The CDR3 consists of 19 residues. The germline gives CDR1 MNHEY, CDR2 SMNVEV (reference sequence). The V and J ends lost 3 bases and 0 bases respectively, with 22 bases between them.

The rearrangement links TRBV28 to TRBJ2-7; D is tentatively TRBD1 or TRBD2 (5 bases each). Germline V gives CDR1 MDHEN, CDR2 SYDVKM. The CDR3 covers 14 residues. V lost 6 bases to trimming and J lost 1 base, with 13 bases between them. The CDR3 sequence: CASSLERGSYEQYF. CDR3 nucleotides: TGTGCCAGCAGCTTGGAGAGGGGTTCCTACGAGCAGTACTTC.

The chain uses TRBV7-9 and TRBJ2-5; the D gene is possibly TRBD2 (6 bases). Germline V gene lookup returns CDR1 SEHNR and CDR2 FQNEAQ (reference sequence). The V end was cut by 5 bases, the J end by 4 bases, with 14 bases between. The CDR3 covers 14 residues. Here the CDR3 DNA reads TGTGCCAGCAGCCTTCGGGAGACTGCAGAGACCCAGTACTTC. Translated, it gives CASSLRETAETQYF.

This rearrangement joins TRBV29-1 to TRBJ2-1; no firm D call. This CDR3 region has 13 residues. Germline CDR1 reads SQVTM; CDR2 reads ANQGSEA. DNA for the CDR3: TGCAACCTTGCCTATGGGTCCTACAATGAGCAGTTCTTC. Its protein product is CNLAYGSYNEQFF.